A single sample is the source of the 9 T cell receptor beta chains below, sequenced in a study of blood T cell repertoires in COVID-19 (TCRdb year 2020). The library was made by the immunoSEQ multiplex PCR assay. The source is immuneACCESS, and TCRdb retained only in-frame sequences with V and J called. Part of the clones is not carried over; for the studies checked, unresolved V genes explain less than half of this, and the remainder is unexplained. In this sample the table shows 150,000 or so clones, approximately 90% of which occur a single time. The ten most abundant clones make up roughly 4% of the sample. The sample comprised PBMCs or T cells enriched from blood (not recorded which). All receptors come from a woman aged 40 to 50 who had been exposed to COVID-19.

This rearrangement joins TRBV28 to TRBJ1-6, with D hard to call. Germline values: CDR1 MDHEN, CDR2 SYDVKM. Trimming stripped 8 bases from V and 3 bases from J, with 8 bases between. CDR3 length: 13 residues. The CDR3 coding sequence is TGTGCCAGCGGGCGGGGCTATAATTCACCCCTCCACTTT. It yields the protein CASGRGYNSPLHF.

This clone has only a few counts. The chain joins TRBV28 to TRBJ1-1, with D maybe TRBD1 (5 bases). V was trimmed by 7 bases and J by 3 bases, leaving 12 bases between them. Germline CDR1 reads MDHEN; CDR2 reads SYDVKM. The CDR3 has 13 amino acids. CDR3 in DNA: TGTGCCAGCACCGTTACCAGGGACACTGAAGCTTTCTTT. It yields the protein CASTVTRDTEAFF.

This chain uses TRBV18 with TRBJ2-5, with a possible D match to TRBD2 (5 bases). Germline loops: CDR1 KGHSH, CDR2 LQKENI. The V end lost 4 bases, the J end lost 5 bases, and 11 bases lay between the germline ends. The CDR3 runs 13 residues. The DNA for the CDR3 is TGTGCCAGCTCACACGGAGCGGAGGAGACCCAGTACTTC. Protein: CASSHGAEETQYF.

This chain uses TRBV9 with TRBJ2-6; D possibly corresponds to TRBD1 (6 bases). This CDR3 is 18 amino acids long. V dropped 3 bases and J dropped 0 bases, with 16 bases sitting between them. Per germline, CDR1 SGDLS and CDR2 YYNGEE. CDR3: CASSGRLKGGSGANVLTF. The CDR3 DNA reads as TGTGCCAGCAGCGGGCGGCTCAAAGGGGGCTCTGGGGCCAACGTCCTGACTTTC.

V and J are TRBV3-1 (or the pseudogene TRBV3-2) and TRBJ2-5, with D perhaps matching TRBD2 (7 bases). The V end was cut by 0 bases, the J end by 5 bases, with 19 bases between. The CDR3 runs 17 residues. Germline V gene data show CDR1 as LGHDT and CDR2 as YNNKEL (reference sequence). In DNA, the CDR3 is TGTGCCAGCAGCCAAGACCAGGAGGGGGGGCCGGTGGAGACCCAGTACTTC. Its protein product is CASSQDQEGGPVETQYF.

The chain carries TRBV6-5 and TRBJ1-2; weak D call: TRBD1 (6 bases). The CDR3 sequence is 14 residues long. Germline assignment: CDR1 MNHEY and CDR2 SVGAGI. Trimming pared 7 bases from V and 4 bases from J, leaving 16 bases between. Written as DNA, the CDR3 is TGTGCCAGCAATGGAAGGGGGGGTGTCTATGGCTACACCTTC. It codes for CASNGRGGVYGYTF.

The V and J genes are TRBV19 and TRBJ1-4; 9 bases are a match to TRBD1. The CDR3 spans 15 residues. Germline values: CDR1 LNHDA, CDR2 SQIVND (reference sequence). J was trimmed by 5 bases and V by 5 bases; bases with no gene match: 6. DNA for the CDR3: TGTGCCAGTAGTCCGAGGGACAGGGCAAATGAAAAACTGTTTTTT. This translates into CASSPRDRANEKLFF. The variable domain in full, with the rest retrieved from reference TRBV19 and TRBJ1-4, is DGGITQSPKYLFRKEGQNVTLSCEQNLNHDAMYWYRQDPGQGLRLIYYSQIVNDFQKGDIAEGYSVSREKKESFPLTVTSAQKNPTAFYLCASSPRDRANEKLFFGSGTQLSVL.

The V and J genes are TRBV28 and TRBJ1-2; 8 nucleotides agree with TRBD1. The V gene end was trimmed by 6 bases and the J gene end by 8 bases; junction bases not matched to a gene: 5. This CDR3 comprises 12 residues. CDR1 is MDHEN and CDR2 is SYDVKM in the germline V gene. The CDR3 DNA sequence: TGTGCCAGCAGGACAGGGGATCAAGGCTACACCTTC. Translated: CASRTGDQGYTF.

The chain recombines TRBV9 with TRBJ1-1; tentatively, D is TRBD1 (6 bases). Germline CDR1 and CDR2: SGDLS and YYNGEE. This CDR3 spans 15 amino acids. The germline V and J ends were trimmed by 4 bases and 1 base, with 14 bases remaining between them. The CDR3 protein is CASSPTGHSNTEAFF. The CDR3 region has the DNA TGTGCCAGCAGCCCAACGGGACATTCGAACACTGAAGCTTTCTTT.